A selection of T cell receptor beta chains follows, all from one sample in a study of blood T cells in healthy people across ages. TCRdb re-analysed the 5' RACE reads in MiXCR, keeping a single row per CDR3 protein. The sample contains over 700,000 distinct CDR3 sequences, around 25% of which appear only once. These same data were also listed under a study on T cells of mothers and their children.

The sample consisted of blood. The receptors here all came from a boy aged 5 to 17 in good health. The CDR3 runs from the conserved cysteine through the conserved F or W. Fields, in order: J gene, V gene, D gene, clone size, CDR3 protein, CDR3 DNA. The D gene is left open where the match is weak. Size values are once, few and many counts, or a class for expanded clones, and some rows have none.

>TRBJ2-5|TRBV4-1|.|many
CASSQDLETQYF
TGTGCCAGCAGCCAAGATTTGGAGACCCAGTACTTC
>TRBJ2-1|TRBV9|.|many
CASSVGFEGFQNEQFF
TGTGCCAGCAGCGTAGGGTTTGAGGGATTTCAAAATGAGCAGTTCTTC
>TRBJ2-3|TRBV24-1|.|.
CATSENGLTQYF
TGTGCCACCAGTGAAAACGGATTGACGCAGTATTTT
>TRBJ2-1|TRBV7-9|.|.
CASSFQGSKNNEQFF
TGTGCCAGCAGCTTTCAGGGGAGTAAGAACAATGAGCAGTTCTTC
>TRBJ2-5|TRBV29-1|.|few
CSAETPGYQETQYF
TGCAGCGCTGAGACTCCAGGGTACCAAGAGACCCAGTACTTC
>TRBJ2-4|TRBV7-9|TRBD2|few
CASSPKLLLARVKNIQYF
TGTGCCAGCAGCCCAAAATTACTACTAGCGCGGGTCAAAAACATTCAGTACTTC
>TRBJ2-3|TRBV11-2|TRBD1|.
CASSLTGDNTDTQYF
TGTGCCAGCAGCTTAACAGGGGACAACACAGATACGCAGTATTTT
>TRBJ2-3|TRBV7-2|.|few
CASSQWGPPTDTQYF
TGTGCCAGCTCCCAGTGGGGACCCCCCACAGATACGCAGTATTTT
>TRBJ2-1|TRBV29-1|TRBD2|.
CSVGVGGRWNEQFF
TGCAGCGTTGGGGTGGGCGGGAGGTGGAATGAGCAGTTCTTC
>TRBJ2-5|TRBV10-2|.|few
CASRGDWGYQETQYF
TGCGCCAGCAGGGGGGACTGGGGGTACCAAGAGACCCAGTACTTC
>TRBJ2-7|TRBV20-1|.|few
CSASRGANSYEQYF
TGCAGTGCTAGTCGGGGGGCGAATTCCTACGAGCAGTACTTC
>TRBJ2-1|TRBV7-3|.|.
CASSLGVSNEQFF
TGTGCCAGCAGCTTAGGGGTATCAAATGAGCAGTTCTTC